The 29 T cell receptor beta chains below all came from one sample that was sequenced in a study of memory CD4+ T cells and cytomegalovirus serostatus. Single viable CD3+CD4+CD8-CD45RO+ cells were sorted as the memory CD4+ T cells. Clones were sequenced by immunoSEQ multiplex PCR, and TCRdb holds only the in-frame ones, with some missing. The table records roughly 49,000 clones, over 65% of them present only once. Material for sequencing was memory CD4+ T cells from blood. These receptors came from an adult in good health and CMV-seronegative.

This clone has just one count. The CDR3 coding sequence is TGTGCCAGCAGCTTAGGGTCGGTCGGAGAGACCCAGTACTTC. Encoded protein: CASSLGSVGETQYF. The chain carries TRBV11-2 and TRBJ2-5; D call uncertain. CDR3 length: 14 residues. Germline V gene data show CDR1 as SGHAT and CDR2 as FQNNGV. V was cut by 1 base and J by 4 bases, with 10 bases left in between.

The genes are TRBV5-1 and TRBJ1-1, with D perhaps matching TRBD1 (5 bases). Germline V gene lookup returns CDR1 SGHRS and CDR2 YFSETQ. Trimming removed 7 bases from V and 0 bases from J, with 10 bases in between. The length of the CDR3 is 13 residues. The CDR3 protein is CASRGELNTEAFF. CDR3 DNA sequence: TGCGCCAGCCGGGGGGAACTGAACACTGAAGCTTTCTTT. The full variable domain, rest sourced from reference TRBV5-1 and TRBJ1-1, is KAGVTQTPRYLIKTRGQQVTLSCSPISGHRSVSWYQQTPGQGLQFLFEYFSETQRNKGNFPGRFSGRQFSNSRSEMNVSTLELGDSALYLCASRGELNTEAFFGQGTRLTVV.

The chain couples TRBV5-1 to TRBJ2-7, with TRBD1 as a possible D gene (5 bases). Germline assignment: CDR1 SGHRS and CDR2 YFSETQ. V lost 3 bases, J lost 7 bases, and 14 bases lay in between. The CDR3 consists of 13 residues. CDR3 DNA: TGCGCCAGCAGCTCAGACAGTCTCAGGGAGCAGTACTTC. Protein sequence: CASSSDSLREQYF.

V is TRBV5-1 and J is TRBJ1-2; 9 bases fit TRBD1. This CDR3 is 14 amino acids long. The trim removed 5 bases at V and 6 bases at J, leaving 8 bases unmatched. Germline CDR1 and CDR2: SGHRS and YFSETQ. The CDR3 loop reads CASRPTTGGHGYTF. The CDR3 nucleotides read TGCGCCAGCAGACCAACAACAGGGGGCCATGGCTACACCTTC. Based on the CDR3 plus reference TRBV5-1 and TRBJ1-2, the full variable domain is KAGVTQTPRYLIKTRGQQVTLSCSPISGHRSVSWYQQTPGQGLQFLFEYFSETQRNKGNFPGRFSGRQFSNSRSEMNVSTLELGDSALYLCASRPTTGGHGYTFGSGTRLTVV.

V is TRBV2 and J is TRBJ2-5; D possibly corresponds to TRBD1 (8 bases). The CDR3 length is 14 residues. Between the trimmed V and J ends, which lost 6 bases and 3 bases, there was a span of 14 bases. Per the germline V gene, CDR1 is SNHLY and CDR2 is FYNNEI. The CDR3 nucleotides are TGTGCCAGCAGCCAACAGGGGGGGAAAGAGACCCAGTACTTC. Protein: CASSQQGGKETQYF.

Written as DNA, the CDR3 is TGTGCCAGCAGCTTAGCGTCCGGGGTTTCCTACGAGCAGTACTTC. Translation: CASSLASGVSYEQYF. The chain carries TRBV7-2 and TRBJ2-7; maybe TRBD2 (5 bases). Between the trimmed V and J ends, which lost 0 bases and 1 base, there was a span of 10 bases. Germline CDR1 SGHTA, CDR2 FQGNSA. The CDR3 spans 15 residues.

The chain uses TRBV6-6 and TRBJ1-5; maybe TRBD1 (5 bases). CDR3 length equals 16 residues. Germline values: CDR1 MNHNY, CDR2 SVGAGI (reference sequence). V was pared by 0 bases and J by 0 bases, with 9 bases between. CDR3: CASSYSRGASNQPQHF. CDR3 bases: TGTGCCAGCAGTTACTCCAGAGGGGCTAGCAATCAGCCCCAGCATTTT.

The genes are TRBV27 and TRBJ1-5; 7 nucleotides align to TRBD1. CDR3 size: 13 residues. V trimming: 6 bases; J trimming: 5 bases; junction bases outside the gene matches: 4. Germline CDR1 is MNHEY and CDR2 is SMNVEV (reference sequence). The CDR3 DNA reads TGTGCCAGCAGAAGGGGGCGAGATCAGCCCCAGCATTTT. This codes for CASRRGRDQPQHF.

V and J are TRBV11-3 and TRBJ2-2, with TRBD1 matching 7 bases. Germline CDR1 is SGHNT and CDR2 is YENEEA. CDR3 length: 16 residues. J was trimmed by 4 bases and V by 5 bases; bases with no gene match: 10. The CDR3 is CASSPAEGALTGELFF. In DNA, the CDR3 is TGTGCCAGCAGCCCGGCCGAGGGGGCCCTCACCGGGGAGCTGTTTTTT.

Here the CDR3 reads CARSLFGRTSSGNTIYF. The CDR3 bases are TGTGCCAGAAGCTTGTTTGGCAGAACTAGCTCTGGAAACACCATATATTTT. The chain uses TRBV5-3 and TRBJ1-3; D gene uncertain. TRBV5-3 is recorded as an ORF, its role being uncertain. CDR3 length: 17 residues. V was cut by 1 base and J by 0 bases, with 14 bases left in between.

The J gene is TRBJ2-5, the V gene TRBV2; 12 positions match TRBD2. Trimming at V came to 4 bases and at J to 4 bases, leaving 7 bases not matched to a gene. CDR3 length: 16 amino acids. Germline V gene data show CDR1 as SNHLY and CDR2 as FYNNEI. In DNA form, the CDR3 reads TGTGCCAGCAGTGCCTCGACTAGCGGGGGTAGAGAGACCCAGTACTTC. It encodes CASSASTSGGRETQYF. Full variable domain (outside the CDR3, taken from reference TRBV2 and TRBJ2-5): EPEVTQTPSHQVTQMGQEVILRCVPISNHLYFYWYRQILGQKVEFLVSFYNNEISEKSEIFDDQFSVERPDGSNFTLKIRSTKLEDSAMYFCASSASTSGGRETQYFGPGTRLLVL.

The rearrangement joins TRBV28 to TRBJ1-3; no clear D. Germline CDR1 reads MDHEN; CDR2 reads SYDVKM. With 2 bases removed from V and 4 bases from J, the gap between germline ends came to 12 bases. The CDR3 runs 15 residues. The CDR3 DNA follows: TGTGCCAGCAGTTTACTCAGTGGCGGGGGAAACACCATATATTTT. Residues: CASSLLSGGGNTIYF.

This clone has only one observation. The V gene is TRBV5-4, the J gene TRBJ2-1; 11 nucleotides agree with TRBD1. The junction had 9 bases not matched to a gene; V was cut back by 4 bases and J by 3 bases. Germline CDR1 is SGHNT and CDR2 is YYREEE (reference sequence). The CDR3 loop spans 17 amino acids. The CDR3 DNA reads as TGTGCCAGCAGCCGGACAGGGGGCGCGGGTGGCTACAATGAGCAGTTCTTC. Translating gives CASSRTGGAGGYNEQFF.

CDR3 DNA: TGTGCCAGCAGTGAAGCGCGGGGGGTCATCACTGAAGCTTTCTTT. Translated: CASSEARGVITEAFF. V usage is TRBV6-1 and J usage is TRBJ1-1; tentatively, D is TRBD1 (5 bases). Per the germline V gene, CDR1 is MNHNS and CDR2 is SASEGT. The CDR3 extends over 15 amino acids. Trimming pared 0 bases from V and 4 bases from J, leaving 12 bases between.

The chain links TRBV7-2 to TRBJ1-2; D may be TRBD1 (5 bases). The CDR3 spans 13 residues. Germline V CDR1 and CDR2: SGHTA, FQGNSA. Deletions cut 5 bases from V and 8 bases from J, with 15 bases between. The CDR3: CASSRTGTKGYTF. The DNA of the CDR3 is TGTGCCAGCAGCCGCACAGGAACTAAGGGCTACACCTTC.

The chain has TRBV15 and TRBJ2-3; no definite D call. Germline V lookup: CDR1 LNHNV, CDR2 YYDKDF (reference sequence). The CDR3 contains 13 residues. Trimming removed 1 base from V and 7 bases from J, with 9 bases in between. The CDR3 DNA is TGTGCCACCAGCAGAGCCGGTGGCTATACGCAGTATTTT. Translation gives CATSRAGGYTQYF.

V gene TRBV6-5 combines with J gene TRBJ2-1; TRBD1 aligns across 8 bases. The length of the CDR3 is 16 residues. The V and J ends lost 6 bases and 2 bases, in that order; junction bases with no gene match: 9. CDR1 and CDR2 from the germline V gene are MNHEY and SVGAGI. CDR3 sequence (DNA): TGTGCCAGCAGCTACCGACAGGGGAGCGCCTACAATGAGCAGTTCTTC. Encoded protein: CASSYRQGSAYNEQFF.

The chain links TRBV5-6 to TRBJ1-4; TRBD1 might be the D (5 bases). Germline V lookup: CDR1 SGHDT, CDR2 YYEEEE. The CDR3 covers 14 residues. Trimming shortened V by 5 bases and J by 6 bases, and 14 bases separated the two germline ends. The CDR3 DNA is TGTGCCAGCAGGCCGGCAGGGTGGGATGAAAAACTGTTTTTT. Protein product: CASRPAGWDEKLFF.

The CDR3 is CSVEPVTAYGYTF. CDR3 DNA sequence: TGCAGCGTTGAGCCGGTTACAGCCTATGGCTACACCTTC. The chain joins TRBV29-1 to TRBJ1-2; D unclear. The CDR3 is 13 residues long. Trimming cost V 3 bases and J 4 bases, with 12 bases left between them. The germline gives CDR1 SQVTM, CDR2 ANQGSEA.

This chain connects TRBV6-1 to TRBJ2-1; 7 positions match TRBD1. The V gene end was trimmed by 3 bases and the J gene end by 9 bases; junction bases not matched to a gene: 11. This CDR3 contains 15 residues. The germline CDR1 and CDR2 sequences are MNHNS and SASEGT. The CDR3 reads CASSDWTQGMSEQFF. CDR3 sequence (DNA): TGTGCCAGCAGTGATTGGACACAGGGGATGAGTGAGCAGTTCTTC.

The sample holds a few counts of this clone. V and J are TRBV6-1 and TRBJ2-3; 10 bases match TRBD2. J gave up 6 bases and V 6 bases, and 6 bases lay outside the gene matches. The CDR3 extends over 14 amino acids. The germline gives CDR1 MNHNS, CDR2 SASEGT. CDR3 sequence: CASSHSGGRDTQYF. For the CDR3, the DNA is TGTGCCAGCAGCCATAGCGGGGGGCGTGATACGCAGTATTTT.

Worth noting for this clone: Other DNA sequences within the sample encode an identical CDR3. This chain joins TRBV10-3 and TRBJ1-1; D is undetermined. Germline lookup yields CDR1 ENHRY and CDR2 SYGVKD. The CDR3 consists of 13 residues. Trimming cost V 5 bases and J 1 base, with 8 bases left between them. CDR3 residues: CAISSNANTEAFF. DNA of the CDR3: TGTGCCATCAGTAGCAACGCGAACACTGAAGCTTTCTTT.

CDR3 in amino acids: CASSLVGGGRNSNQPQHF. CDR3 DNA: TGTGCCAGCAGCTTAGTAGGCGGGGGGAGGAATAGCAATCAGCCCCAGCATTTT. This chain connects TRBV7-2 to TRBJ1-5; TRBD1 is a possible D gene (5 bases). The CDR3 contains 18 residues. With 1 base removed from V and 0 bases from J, the gap between germline ends came to 16 bases. The germline CDR1 and CDR2 sequences are SGHTA and FQGNSA.

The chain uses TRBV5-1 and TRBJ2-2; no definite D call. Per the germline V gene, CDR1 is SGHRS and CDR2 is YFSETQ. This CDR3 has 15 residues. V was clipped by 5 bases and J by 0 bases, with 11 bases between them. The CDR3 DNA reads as TGCGCCAGCAGTGACGGACGGACGAACACCGGGGAGCTGTTTTTT. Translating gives CASSDGRTNTGELFF.

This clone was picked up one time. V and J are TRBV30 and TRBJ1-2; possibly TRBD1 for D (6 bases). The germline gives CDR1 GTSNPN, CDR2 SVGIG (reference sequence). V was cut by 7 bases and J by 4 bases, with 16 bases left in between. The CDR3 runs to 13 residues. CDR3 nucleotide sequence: TGTGCCTTTCTACAGGGAGAAAGCTATGGCTACACCTTC. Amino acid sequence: CAFLQGESYGYTF.

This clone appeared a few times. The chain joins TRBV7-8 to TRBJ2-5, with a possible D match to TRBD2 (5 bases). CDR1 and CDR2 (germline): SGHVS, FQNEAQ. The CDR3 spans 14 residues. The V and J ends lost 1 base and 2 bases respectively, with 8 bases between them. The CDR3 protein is CASSLGRTQETQYF. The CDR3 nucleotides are TGTGCCAGCAGCTTAGGACGGACTCAAGAGACCCAGTACTTC.

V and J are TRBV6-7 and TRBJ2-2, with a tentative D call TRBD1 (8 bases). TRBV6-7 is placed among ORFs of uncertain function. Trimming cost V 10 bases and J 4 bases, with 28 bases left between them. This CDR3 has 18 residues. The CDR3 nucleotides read TGTGCCACCAAGTTAGGGGGGAGGGACAGGACAATCACCGGGGAGCTGTTTTTT. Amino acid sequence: CATKLGGRDRTITGELFF.

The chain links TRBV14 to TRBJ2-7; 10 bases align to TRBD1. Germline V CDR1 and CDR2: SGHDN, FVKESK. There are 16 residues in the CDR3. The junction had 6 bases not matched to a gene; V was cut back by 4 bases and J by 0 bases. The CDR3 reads CASSPLGTGVSYEQYF. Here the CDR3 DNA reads TGTGCCAGCAGCCCACTCGGGACAGGGGTCTCCTACGAGCAGTACTTC.

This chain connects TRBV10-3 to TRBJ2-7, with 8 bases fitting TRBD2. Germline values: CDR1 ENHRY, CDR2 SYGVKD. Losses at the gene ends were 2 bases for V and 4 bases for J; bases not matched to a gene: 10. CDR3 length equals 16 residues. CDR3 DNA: TGTGCCATCAGTGAGCCGACGGGCGGGGGGTTATACGAGCAGTACTTC. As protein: CAISEPTGGGLYEQYF.